This is a list of T cell receptor beta chains from one sample in a study of T cell repertoires in cytomegalovirus infection. MiXCR, run by TCRdb on the reads, gives a single entry per CDR3 protein. The sample holds about 260,000 distinct CDR3 sequences, about an eighth seen once. The material sequenced was PBMCs. These receptor sequences come from a human donor in good health (CMV status not recorded). Some clones in this sample may be carry-over from other donors' samples. CDR3s include the opening cysteine and the closing phenylalanine or tryptophan. Each record gives: D gene, J gene, clone size, CDR3 length, V gene, CDR3 protein, CDR3 DNA. A D gene is named only where the DNA matches it firmly. Clone size, where shown, is once, few, many, or a class for clones that have expanded.

D gene: -
J gene: TRBJ2-7
clone size: many
CDR3 length: 15
V gene: TRBV12-3/TRBV12-4
CDR3 protein: CASSETRAAFYEQYF
CDR3 DNA: TGTGCCAGCAGCGAAACTCGGGCCGCTTTCTACGAGCAGTACTTC

D gene: -
J gene: TRBJ2-1
clone size: few
CDR3 length: 12
V gene: TRBV7-6
CDR3 protein: CASSPVPNEQFF
CDR3 DNA: TGTGCCAGCAGCCCGGTCCCGAATGAGCAGTTCTTC

D gene: -
J gene: TRBJ2-3
clone size: many
CDR3 length: 15
V gene: TRBV7-9
CDR3 protein: CAIPDGRGGTDTQYF
CDR3 DNA: TGTGCTATCCCAGATGGCAGGGGTGGCACAGATACGCAGTATTTT

D gene: TRBD1
J gene: TRBJ2-1
clone size: many
CDR3 length: 16
V gene: TRBV7-8
CDR3 protein: CASSLARDRGYAEQFF
CDR3 DNA: TGTGCCAGCAGCTTAGCTCGGGACAGGGGATATGCTGAGCAGTTCTTC

D gene: TRBD1
J gene: TRBJ1-5
clone size: many
CDR3 length: 16
V gene: TRBV5-5
CDR3 protein: CASSPDRGGGYQPQHF
CDR3 DNA: TGTGCCAGCAGCCCGGACAGGGGAGGGGGTTATCAGCCCCAGCATTTT

D gene: -
J gene: TRBJ2-5
clone size: many
CDR3 length: 14
V gene: TRBV7-2
CDR3 protein: CASSSAGRQETQYF
CDR3 DNA: TGTGCCAGCAGTTCCGCTGGAAGGCAAGAGACCCAGTACTTC

D gene: TRBD2
J gene: TRBJ2-1
clone size: few
CDR3 length: 16
V gene: TRBV10-3
CDR3 protein: CAISESGTSGYNEQFF
CDR3 DNA: TGTGCCATCAGTGAGAGCGGGACTAGCGGCTACAATGAGCAGTTCTTC

D gene: TRBD1
J gene: TRBJ1-1
clone size: -
CDR3 length: 15
V gene: TRBV7-8
CDR3 protein: CASSLADREASEAFF
CDR3 DNA: TGTGCCAGCAGCTTGGCGGACAGGGAAGCTTCTGAAGCTTTCTTT

D gene: -
J gene: TRBJ1-3
clone size: -
CDR3 length: 13
V gene: TRBV2
CDR3 protein: CASAGFRGNTIYF
CDR3 DNA: TGTGCCAGCGCAGGGTTTAGGGGAAACACCATATATTTT

D gene: TRBD1
J gene: TRBJ2-3
clone size: -
CDR3 length: 15
V gene: TRBV29-1
CDR3 protein: CSVEGWTGSTDTQYF
CDR3 DNA: TGCAGCGTTGAGGGGTGGACAGGAAGCACAGATACGCAGTATTTT

D gene: -
J gene: TRBJ1-1
clone size: few
CDR3 length: 15
V gene: TRBV29-1
CDR3 protein: CSVEDEEPLNTEAFF
CDR3 DNA: TGCAGCGTTGAAGATGAGGAGCCCCTGAACACTGAAGCTTTCTTT

D gene: -
J gene: TRBJ2-1
clone size: many
CDR3 length: 17
V gene: TRBV7-2
CDR3 protein: CASSLAGSGLSYNEQFF
CDR3 DNA: TGTGCCAGCAGCTTAGCGGGAAGCGGTCTCTCCTACAATGAGCAGTTCTTC

D gene: -
J gene: TRBJ1-2
clone size: many
CDR3 length: 16
V gene: TRBV7-9
CDR3 protein: CASSLVVTGTLDGYTF
CDR3 DNA: TGTGCCAGCAGCTTAGTCGTTACAGGGACCCTCGATGGCTACACCTTC

D gene: -
J gene: TRBJ2-5
clone size: many
CDR3 length: 16
V gene: TRBV24-1
CDR3 protein: CATSGGPSTGSTAQYF
CDR3 DNA: TGTGCCACCAGTGGCGGGCCGTCTACAGGGTCAACAGCCCAGTACTTC

D gene: -
J gene: TRBJ1-4
clone size: -
CDR3 length: 16
V gene: TRBV7-9
CDR3 protein: CASSPVGDTTNEKLFF
CDR3 DNA: TGTGCCAGCAGCCCCGTGGGGGACACAACTAATGAAAAACTGTTTTTT

D gene: -
J gene: TRBJ2-7
clone size: -
CDR3 length: 14
V gene: TRBV20-1
CDR3 protein: CSAFRGAGVEEQYF
CDR3 DNA: TGCAGTGCTTTCCGAGGGGCAGGGGTGGAAGAGCAGTACTTC

D gene: TRBD2
J gene: TRBJ2-2
clone size: few
CDR3 length: 15
V gene: TRBV29-1
CDR3 protein: CSVALAGVGTGELFF
CDR3 DNA: TGCAGCGTTGCACTAGCGGGAGTTGGCACCGGGGAGCTGTTTTTT

D gene: TRBD2
J gene: TRBJ2-1
clone size: -
CDR3 length: 19
V gene: TRBV27
CDR3 protein: CASSWGTSGRIGSYNEQFF
CDR3 DNA: TGTGCCAGCAGTTGGGGGACTAGCGGGAGAATCGGCTCCTACAATGAGCAGTTCTTC

D gene: -
J gene: TRBJ2-5
clone size: many
CDR3 length: 16
V gene: TRBV14
CDR3 protein: CASSQAGRGLKETQYF
CDR3 DNA: TGTGCCAGCAGCCAAGCCGGGCGGGGGCTAAAAGAGACCCAGTACTTC

D gene: TRBD2
J gene: TRBJ2-7
clone size: -
CDR3 length: 15
V gene: TRBV29-1
CDR3 protein: CSVEVGTGTSGKQYF
CDR3 DNA: TGCAGCGTTGAAGTAGGTACTGGGACTAGCGGGAAACAGTACTTC

D gene: -
J gene: TRBJ1-5
clone size: few
CDR3 length: 15
V gene: TRBV7-2
CDR3 protein: CASSTDSAGWQPQHF
CDR3 DNA: TGTGCCAGCAGCACCGACAGCGCCGGTTGGCAGCCCCAGCATTTT

D gene: TRBD2
J gene: TRBJ2-3
clone size: few
CDR3 length: 17
V gene: TRBV5-1
CDR3 protein: CASSWTSGRLGTDTQYF
CDR3 DNA: TGCGCCAGCAGTTGGACTAGCGGGAGACTAGGCACAGATACGCAGTATTTT

D gene: TRBD2
J gene: TRBJ2-3
clone size: few
CDR3 length: 13
V gene: TRBV10-3
CDR3 protein: CAITTSASDTQYF
CDR3 DNA: TGTGCCATCACAACTAGCGCGTCAGATACGCAGTATTTT

D gene: TRBD1
J gene: TRBJ2-5
clone size: few
CDR3 length: 12
V gene: TRBV27
CDR3 protein: CASRQGRGTQYF
CDR3 DNA: TGTGCCAGCCGACAGGGTAGAGGGACCCAGTACTTC

D gene: TRBD1
J gene: TRBJ2-5
clone size: -
CDR3 length: 17
V gene: TRBV7-8
CDR3 protein: CASSLEGAFDPVETQYF
CDR3 DNA: TGTGCCAGCAGCTTAGAGGGGGCGTTCGATCCCGTGGAGACCCAGTACTTC

D gene: TRBD1
J gene: TRBJ2-1
clone size: -
CDR3 length: 16
V gene: TRBV6-2/TRBV6-3
CDR3 protein: CASSAPRDRGRNEQFF
CDR3 DNA: TGTGCCAGCAGTGCACCCCGGGACAGGGGGCGGAATGAGCAGTTCTTC

D gene: -
J gene: TRBJ2-6
clone size: few
CDR3 length: 16
V gene: TRBV6-5
CDR3 protein: CASGGVFGSGANVLTF
CDR3 DNA: TGTGCCAGCGGGGGCGTCTTTGGCTCTGGGGCCAACGTCCTGACTTTC

D gene: TRBD2
J gene: TRBJ2-1
clone size: -
CDR3 length: 14
V gene: TRBV9
CDR3 protein: CASSAGLAGVEQFF
CDR3 DNA: TGTGCCAGCAGCGCGGGACTAGCGGGAGTTGAGCAGTTCTTC

D gene: TRBD1
J gene: TRBJ1-1
clone size: many
CDR3 length: 14
V gene: TRBV5-1
CDR3 protein: CASSLDRVNTEAFF
CDR3 DNA: TGTGCCAGCAGCTTGGACAGGGTGAACACTGAAGCTTTCTTT

D gene: TRBD2
J gene: TRBJ2-2
clone size: few
CDR3 length: 20
V gene: TRBV4-3
CDR3 protein: CASSQERSYGGTRGSGELFF
CDR3 DNA: TGCGCCAGCAGCCAGGAGAGAAGTTACGGCGGGACTAGAGGCTCCGGGGAGCTGTTTTTT

D gene: TRBD2
J gene: TRBJ2-3
clone size: many
CDR3 length: 13
V gene: TRBV5-6
CDR3 protein: CASSLGGGYTQYF
CDR3 DNA: TGTGCCAGCAGCTTGGGCGGGGGATATACGCAGTATTTT

D gene: -
J gene: TRBJ2-7
clone size: few
CDR3 length: 15
V gene: TRBV6-5
CDR3 protein: CASRPPGQGLLEQYF
CDR3 DNA: TGTGCCAGCAGACCCCCGGGGCAGGGCCTCCTCGAGCAGTACTTC

D gene: -
J gene: TRBJ1-5
clone size: many
CDR3 length: 15
V gene: TRBV7-2
CDR3 protein: CASSFYDGSNQPQHF
CDR3 DNA: TGTGCCAGCAGCTTCTATGACGGAAGCAATCAGCCCCAGCATTTT

D gene: TRBD1
J gene: TRBJ1-5
clone size: -
CDR3 length: 16
V gene: TRBV7-2
CDR3 protein: CASSPGTGYSNQPQHF
CDR3 DNA: TGTGCCAGCAGCCCCGGGACAGGATATAGCAATCAGCCCCAGCATTTT

D gene: TRBD1
J gene: TRBJ2-5
clone size: few
CDR3 length: 14
V gene: TRBV2
CDR3 protein: CASIEGRGQETQYF
CDR3 DNA: TGTGCCAGCATTGAAGGCAGGGGGCAAGAGACCCAGTACTTC

D gene: -
J gene: TRBJ2-7
clone size: few
CDR3 length: 15
V gene: TRBV28
CDR3 protein: CASRTTTPPAYEQYF
CDR3 DNA: TGTGCCAGCAGGACCACAACCCCGCCAGCCTACGAGCAGTACTTC

D gene: TRBD1
J gene: TRBJ2-5
clone size: -
CDR3 length: 13
V gene: TRBV25-1
CDR3 protein: CASSVRGRQLLYF
CDR3 DNA: TGTGCCAGCAGTGTCAGGGGGCGTCAATTGCTGTACTTC